This entry describes one T cell receptor beta chain. Generated by immunoSEQ multiplex PCR, the TCRdb table keeps only in-frame clones and is missing some. The table lists tens of thousands of clones, roughly 75% of them singletons, with 30% to 40% in the top ten. CDR3 size: 13 residues. V dropped 8 bases and J dropped 1; count of bases not matched to a gene: 4. Germline V gene sequence: CDR1 SNHLY, CDR2 FYNNEI. This sample stems from a study of blood T cell repertoires in COVID-19. Source material: peripheral blood. This rearrangement joins TRBV2 to TRBJ1-1, with 7 bases matching TRBD1. The clonotype originates from an elderly man with active or convalescent COVID-19. The CDR3 loop reads CASGTAGNTEAFF. As DNA, the CDR3 is TGTGCCAGCGGGACAGCGGGGAACACTGAAGCTTTCTTT.